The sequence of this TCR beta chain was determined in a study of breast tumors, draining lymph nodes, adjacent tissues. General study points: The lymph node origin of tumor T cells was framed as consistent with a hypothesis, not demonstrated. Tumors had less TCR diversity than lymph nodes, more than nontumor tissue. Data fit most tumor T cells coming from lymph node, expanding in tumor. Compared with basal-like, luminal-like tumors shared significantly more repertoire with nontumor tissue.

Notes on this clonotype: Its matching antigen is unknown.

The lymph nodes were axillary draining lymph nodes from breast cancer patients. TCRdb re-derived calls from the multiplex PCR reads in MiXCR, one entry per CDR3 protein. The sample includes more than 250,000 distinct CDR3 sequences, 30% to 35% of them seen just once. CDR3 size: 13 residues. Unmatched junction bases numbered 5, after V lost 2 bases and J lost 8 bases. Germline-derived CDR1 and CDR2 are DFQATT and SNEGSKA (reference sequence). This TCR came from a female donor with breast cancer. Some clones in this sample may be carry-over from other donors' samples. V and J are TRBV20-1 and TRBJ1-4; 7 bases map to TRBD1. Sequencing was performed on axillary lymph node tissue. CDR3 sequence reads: CSARRGGLEKLFF. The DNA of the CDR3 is TGCAGTGCTAGACGAGGGGGCTTAGAAAAACTGTTTTTT.